The rows below give T cell receptor beta chains drawn from one sample of a study of blood T cells in healthy people across ages. MiXCR, run by TCRdb on the 5' RACE reads, gives a single entry per CDR3 protein. The sample lists roughly 800,000 distinct CDR3 sequences, roughly 26% occurring once. Separately, the same data were catalogued under a study of T cells of mothers and their children.

What was sequenced was blood. The receptors shown here come from a boy younger than 18 in good health. Each CDR3 is given with its conserved first and last residue. D genes are given only for firm matches. Where a row states a size, it is once, few, many or the class of an expanded clone; other rows omit it.

clone_size	v_call	d_call	j_call	cdr3_nt	cdr3_aa
NA	TRBV10-3	NA	TRBJ2-1	TGTGCCATGGTAGAGGGCTATGACAATGAGCAGTTCTTC	CAMVEGYDNEQFF
NA	TRBV7-9	TRBD2	TRBJ2-1	TGTGCCAGCACCAGTAGCGGGGGCCTCTACAATGAGCAGTTCTTC	CASTSSGGLYNEQFF
NA	TRBV9	NA	TRBJ2-4	TGTGCCAGCAGCGTCTCCTCTGGGCCTCGGCGGATTCAGTACTTC	CASSVSSGPRRIQYF
few	TRBV10-2	NA	TRBJ2-3	TGCGCCAGCAGTGATAACAGGGAGGTGGGCACAGATACGCAGTATTTT	CASSDNREVGTDTQYF
NA	TRBV7-8	NA	TRBJ2-7	TGTGCCAGCAGCTTAGAGACGGACTACGAGCAGTACTTC	CASSLETDYEQYF
few	TRBV3-1	NA	TRBJ2-1	TGTGCCAGCAGCCAAGATCGAGGGGGGCTTTACAATGAGCAGTTCTTC	CASSQDRGGLYNEQFF
few	TRBV5-1	NA	TRBJ2-5	TGCGCCAGCAGCTTGGAGGGGGCGGGAGATGCGGAGACCCAGTACTTC	CASSLEGAGDAETQYF
few	TRBV20-1	TRBD2	TRBJ2-5	TGCAGTGCTAGAGATCCCACCTCGGGACTAGCGGGGGCCACGCCCCAAGAGACCCAGTACTTC	CSARDPTSGLAGATPQETQYF
few	TRBV28	NA	TRBJ1-4	TGTGCCAGCAGTTTATGGGCGGGGGGGACTAACGAAAAACTGTTTTTT	CASSLWAGGTNEKLFF
NA	TRBV6-4	NA	TRBJ1-1	TGTGCCAGCAGTGACTCGGCAGAGAACACTGAAGCTTTCTTT	CASSDSAENTEAFF
NA	TRBV12-3/TRBV12-4	TRBD2	TRBJ2-5	TGTGCCAGCAGTTACCGACTAGCGGGGCTGGGGGAGACCCAGTACTTC	CASSYRLAGLGETQYF
few	TRBV6-5	NA	TRBJ1-2	TGTGCCAGCAGTTACTCCTACGGGGCCCAGATGGGGTATGGCTACACCTTC	CASSYSYGAQMGYGYTF
NA	TRBV27	NA	TRBJ1-1	TGTGCCAGCCAAACCGGTTGGGAAGCTTTCTTT	CASQTGWEAFF
NA	TRBV7-3	TRBD1	TRBJ2-1	TGTGCCAGCAGCTTATCGGCATGGGACAGCTCCTACAATGAGCAGTTCTTC	CASSLSAWDSSYNEQFF
few	TRBV12-3/TRBV12-4	TRBD1	TRBJ1-2	TGTGCCAGCAGCCGGGCCCGGACAGGGGGGTCGATTTATGGCTACACCTTC	CASSRARTGGSIYGYTF
few	TRBV30	TRBD1	TRBJ2-7	TGTGCCTGGAGGAGACAGGGGGCCGAGCAGTACTTC	CAWRRQGAEQYF
NA	TRBV4-1	NA	TRBJ2-1	TGCGCCAGCAGTCAACCAGCCAGAGTGCAGTTCTTC	CASSQPARVQFF
few	TRBV10-1	NA	TRBJ2-4	TGCGCCAGCAGTGAAGGGCACCCAAAAAACATTCAGTACTTC	CASSEGHPKNIQYF
few	TRBV3-1	TRBD2	TRBJ2-5	TGTGCCAGCAGCCAGAGGACTAGCAAAGAGACCCAGTACTTC	CASSQRTSKETQYF
few	TRBV12-3/TRBV12-4	TRBD1	TRBJ1-2	TGTGCCAGCAGGCCGACAGGGGGCAATGGCTACACCTTC	CASRPTGGNGYTF
few	TRBV7-9	NA	TRBJ1-2	TGTGCCAGCAGCTTAGCGTCGCTTGGCTATGGCTACACCTTC	CASSLASLGYGYTF
NA	TRBV28	NA	TRBJ1-1	TGTGCCAGCAGCCTCACGGGGGTTTCAGCTTTCTTT	CASSLTGVSAFF
NA	TRBV5-1	NA	TRBJ1-2	TGCGCCAGCAGCTTGAACCCTGAAGGCTATGGCTACACCTTC	CASSLNPEGYGYTF
few	TRBV4-2	TRBD2	TRBJ2-1	TGTGCCAGCAGCCAGGCGCAGCGGGGGGGAGCCTACAATGAGCAGTTCTTC	CASSQAQRGGAYNEQFF
NA	TRBV6-5	NA	TRBJ2-1	TGTGCCAGCAGTTACTCGACTCAGGGATATGAGCAGTTCTTC	CASSYSTQGYEQFF
few	TRBV7-3	NA	TRBJ2-7	TGTGCCAGCAGCTTAACGTGGGACGCCGAGCAGTACTTC	CASSLTWDAEQYF
NA	TRBV19	NA	TRBJ1-1	TGTGCCAGTAGTATAGTTGGAGACGTGGCTTTCTTT	CASSIVGDVAFF
NA	TRBV20-1	TRBD2	TRBJ2-6	TGCAGTGCCGGAAGGGAGGGTTCTGGGGCCAACGTCCTGACTTTC	CSAGREGSGANVLTF
NA	TRBV25-1	NA	TRBJ1-2	TGTGCCAGCAGTGGCACTCTGGGGGGTCAGGACTATGGCTACACCTTC	CASSGTLGGQDYGYTF
NA	TRBV11-2	NA	TRBJ2-7	TGTGCCAGCAGCGCCGGAGGCGACGAGCAGTACTTC	CASSAGGDEQYF
few	TRBV6-5	TRBD1	TRBJ2-5	TGTGCCAGCAGCCAACAGGGGGCCCAGTACTTC	CASSQQGAQYF
few	TRBV5-6	NA	TRBJ2-7	TGTGCCAGCAGCTTGGATTGGGACGAGCAGTACTTC	CASSLDWDEQYF
few	TRBV20-1	NA	TRBJ2-7	TGCAGTGCCGGGGGCCCTACCTACGAGCAGTACTTC	CSAGGPTYEQYF
few	TRBV12-3/TRBV12-4	NA	TRBJ2-7	TGTGCCAGCAGTTTATCGGGGGTGGATGGAGGGTTGCAGCAGTACTTC	CASSLSGVDGGLQQYF
NA	TRBV18	TRBD1	TRBJ1-1	TGTGCCAGCTCAGACAGGGGCCAGACCTACAGAGTGCATACGGACACTGAAGCTTTCTTT	CASSDRGQTYRVHTDTEAFF
few	TRBV6-1	NA	TRBJ2-5	TGTGCCAGCAGTGAAGGACCGGGGCAAGGGGAGGAGACCCAGTACTTC	CASSEGPGQGEETQYF
NA	TRBV6-2/TRBV6-3	NA	TRBJ2-7	TGTGCCAGCAGTCGCGAGTACGAGCAGTACTTC	CASSREYEQYF
NA	TRBV6-4	NA	TRBJ1-2	TGTGCCAGCAGCGACATGCGCTTTGGCTACACCTTC	CASSDMRFGYTF
NA	TRBV7-6	NA	TRBJ1-6	TGTGCCAGCAGTGTGCAGGAGGGTTCACCCCTCCACTTT	CASSVQEGSPLHF
NA	TRBV6-5	NA	TRBJ2-1	TGTGCCAGCAGTTACTCAGTGACCAGCGGGCACAATGAGCAGTTCTTC	CASSYSVTSGHNEQFF
many	TRBV15	NA	TRBJ2-5	TGTGCCACCAGCAGGTCGGGGGAGACCCAGTACTTC	CATSRSGETQYF
once	TRBV24-1	NA	TRBJ1-1	TGTGCCACCAGTGGAACAGGGACGTCGAGGGGAGCTTTCTTT	CATSGTGTSRGAFF
NA	TRBV6-1	TRBD1	TRBJ1-1	TGTGCCAGCAGGACAGGGGCTGACACTGAAGCTTTCTTT	CASRTGADTEAFF
few	TRBV12-3/TRBV12-4	NA	TRBJ1-1	TGTGCCACCCTGGAGGGTTTCGCCGAAGCTTTCTTT	CATLEGFAEAFF
NA	TRBV6-5	TRBD2	TRBJ2-4	TGTGCCAGTATGACTAGCGGGGGGCTGGTAGTTCAGTACTTC	CASMTSGGLVVQYF
NA	TRBV12-3/TRBV12-4	NA	TRBJ2-1	TGTGCCAGCAGTTCTCGGGCAGGGTGGGATTACAATGAGCAGTTCTTC	CASSSRAGWDYNEQFF
NA	TRBV25-1	NA	TRBJ2-7	TGTGCCAGCAGTTCCGACAGGAATTACGAGCAGTACTTC	CASSSDRNYEQYF
few	TRBV5-1	NA	TRBJ2-5	TGCGCCAGCAGCTTGAGAAGGGCAGGGCCGCAAGAGACCCAGTACTTC	CASSLRRAGPQETQYF
NA	TRBV29-1	NA	TRBJ2-1	TGCAGCGTTGAAGAAGGCAATGAGCAGTTCTTC	CSVEEGNEQFF
few	TRBV11-2	TRBD2	TRBJ2-1	TGTGCCAGCAGCTTGTACGGGGGGGCGGATGAGGAGCAGTTCTTC	CASSLYGGADEEQFF
few	TRBV5-1	NA	TRBJ2-5	TGCGCCAGCAGCTTGGAAACAGGGTTGACCCAGTACTTC	CASSLETGLTQYF
NA	TRBV29-1	TRBD1	TRBJ1-1	TGCAGCGTTGAGGGACAGGCAGGCACTGAAGCTTTCTTT	CSVEGQAGTEAFF
few	TRBV5-1	NA	TRBJ1-2	TGCGCCAGCAGCTCGAAGGAACACTATGGCTACACCTTC	CASSSKEHYGYTF
NA	TRBV15	TRBD1	TRBJ1-4	TGTGCCACCAGATCGACAGGGTGGAAAAAACTGTTTTTT	CATRSTGWKKLFF